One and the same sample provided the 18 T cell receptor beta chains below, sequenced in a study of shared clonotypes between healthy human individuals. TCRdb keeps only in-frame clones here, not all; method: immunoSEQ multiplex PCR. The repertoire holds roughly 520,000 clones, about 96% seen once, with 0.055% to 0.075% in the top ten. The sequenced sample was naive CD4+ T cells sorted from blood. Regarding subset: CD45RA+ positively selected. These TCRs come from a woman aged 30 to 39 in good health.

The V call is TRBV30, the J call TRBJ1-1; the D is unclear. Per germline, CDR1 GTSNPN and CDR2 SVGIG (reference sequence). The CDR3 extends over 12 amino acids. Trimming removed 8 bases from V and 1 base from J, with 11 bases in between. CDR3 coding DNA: TGTGCCGTTCATAGGGAGAACACTGAAGCTTTCTTT. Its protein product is CAVHRENTEAFF.

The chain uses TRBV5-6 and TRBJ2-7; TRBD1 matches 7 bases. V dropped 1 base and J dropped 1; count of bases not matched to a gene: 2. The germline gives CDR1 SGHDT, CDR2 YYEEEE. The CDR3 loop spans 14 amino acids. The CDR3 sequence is CASSLTGASYEQYF. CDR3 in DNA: TGTGCCAGCAGCTTGACAGGGGCTTCCTACGAGCAGTACTTC.

CDR3 coding DNA: TGTGCCAGCAGCCCACAGGGGGCAACTGGCTACACCTTC. Translated, it gives CASSPQGATGYTF. The V call is TRBV28, the J call TRBJ1-2; 9 bases align to TRBD1. J was trimmed by 7 bases and V by 6 bases; bases with no gene match: 6. CDR3 length: 13 amino acids. From germline, CDR1 is MDHEN and CDR2 SYDVKM.

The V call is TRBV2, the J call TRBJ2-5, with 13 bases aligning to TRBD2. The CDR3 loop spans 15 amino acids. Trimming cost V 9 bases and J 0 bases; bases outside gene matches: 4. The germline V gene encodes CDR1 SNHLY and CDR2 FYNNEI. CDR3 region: CARKGTSGNQETQYF. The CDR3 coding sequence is TGTGCCAGGAAAGGGACTAGCGGGAACCAAGAGACCCAGTACTTC.

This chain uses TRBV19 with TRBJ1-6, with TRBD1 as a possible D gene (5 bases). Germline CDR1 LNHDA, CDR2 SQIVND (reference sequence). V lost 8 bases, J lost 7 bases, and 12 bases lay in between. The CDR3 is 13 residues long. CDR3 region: CASSGTENSPLHF. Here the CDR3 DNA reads TGTGCCAGTTCAGGGACGGAGAATTCACCCCTCCACTTT.

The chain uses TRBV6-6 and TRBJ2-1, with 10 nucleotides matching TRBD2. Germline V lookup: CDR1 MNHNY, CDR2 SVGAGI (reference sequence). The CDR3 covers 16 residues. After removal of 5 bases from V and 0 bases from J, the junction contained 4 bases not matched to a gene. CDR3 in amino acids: CASSKASGSSYNEQFF. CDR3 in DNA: TGTGCCAGCAGTAAGGCTAGCGGGAGCTCCTACAATGAGCAGTTCTTC.

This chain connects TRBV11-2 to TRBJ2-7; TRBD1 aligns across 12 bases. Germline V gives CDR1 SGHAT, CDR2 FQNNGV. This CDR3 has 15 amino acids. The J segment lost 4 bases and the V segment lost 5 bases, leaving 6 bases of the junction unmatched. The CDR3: CASSRPGQGAYEQYF. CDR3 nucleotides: TGTGCCAGCAGCAGACCGGGACAGGGGGCTTACGAGCAGTACTTC.

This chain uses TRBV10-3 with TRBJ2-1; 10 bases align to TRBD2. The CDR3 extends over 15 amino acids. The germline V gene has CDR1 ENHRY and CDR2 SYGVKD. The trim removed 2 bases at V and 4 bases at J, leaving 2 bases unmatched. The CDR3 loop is CAISEGLAEYNEQFF. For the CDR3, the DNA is TGTGCCATCAGTGAGGGACTAGCGGAGTACAATGAGCAGTTCTTC.

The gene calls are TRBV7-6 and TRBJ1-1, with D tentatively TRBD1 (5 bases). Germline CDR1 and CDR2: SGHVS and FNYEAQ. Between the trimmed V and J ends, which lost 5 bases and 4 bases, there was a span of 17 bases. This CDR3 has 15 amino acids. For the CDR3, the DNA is TGTGCCAGCAGCCCACTAAGGGGATTAAGCACTGAAGCTTTCTTT. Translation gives CASSPLRGLSTEAFF. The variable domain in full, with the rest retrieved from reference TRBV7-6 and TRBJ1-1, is GAGVSQSPRYKVTKRGQDVALRCDPISGHVSLYWYRQALGQGPEFLTYFNYEAQQDKSGLPNDRFSAERPEGSISTLTIQRTEQRDSAMYRCASSPLRGLSTEAFFGQGTRLTVV.

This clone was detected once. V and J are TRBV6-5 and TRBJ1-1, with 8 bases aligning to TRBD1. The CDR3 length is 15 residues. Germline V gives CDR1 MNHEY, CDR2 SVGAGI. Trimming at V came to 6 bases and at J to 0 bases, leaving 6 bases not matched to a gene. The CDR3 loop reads CASSRDRRLNTEAFF. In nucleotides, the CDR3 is TGTGCCAGCAGCAGGGACAGGCGACTGAACACTGAAGCTTTCTTT.

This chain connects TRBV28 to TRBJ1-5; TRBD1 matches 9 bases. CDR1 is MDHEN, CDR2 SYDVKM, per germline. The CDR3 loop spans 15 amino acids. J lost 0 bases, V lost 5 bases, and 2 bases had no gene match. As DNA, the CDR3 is TGTGCCAGCAGTATGGACAGGGGTAGCAATCAGCCCCAGCATTTT. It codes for CASSMDRGSNQPQHF. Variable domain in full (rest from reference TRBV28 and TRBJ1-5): DVKVTQSSRYLVKRTGEKVFLECVQDMDHENMFWYRQDPGLGLRLIYFSYDVKMKEKGDIPEGYSVSREKKERFSLILESASTNQTSMYLCASSMDRGSNQPQHFGDGTRLSIL.

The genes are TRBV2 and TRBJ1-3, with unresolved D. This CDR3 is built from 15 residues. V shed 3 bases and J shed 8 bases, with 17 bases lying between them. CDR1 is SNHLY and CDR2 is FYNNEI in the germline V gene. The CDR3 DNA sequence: TGTGCCAGCAGTGACACGTTGTGGGCGAGACACACCATATATTTT. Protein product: CASSDTLWARHTIYF. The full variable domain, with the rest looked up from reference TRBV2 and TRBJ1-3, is EPEVTQTPSHQVTQMGQEVILRCVPISNHLYFYWYRQILGQKVEFLVSFYNNEISEKSEIFDDQFSVERPDGSNFTLKIRSTKLEDSAMYFCASSDTLWARHTIYFGEGSWLTVV.

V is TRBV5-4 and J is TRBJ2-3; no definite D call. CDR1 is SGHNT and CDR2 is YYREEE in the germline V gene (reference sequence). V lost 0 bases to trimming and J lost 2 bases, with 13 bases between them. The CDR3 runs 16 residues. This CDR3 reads CASSLAVGIPTDTQYF. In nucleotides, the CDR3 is TGTGCCAGCAGCTTGGCGGTCGGCATCCCCACAGATACGCAGTATTTT.

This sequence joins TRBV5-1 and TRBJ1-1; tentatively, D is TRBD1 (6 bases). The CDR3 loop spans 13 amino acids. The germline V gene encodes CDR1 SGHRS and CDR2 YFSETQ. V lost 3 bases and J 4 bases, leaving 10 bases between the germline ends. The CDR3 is CASSSSGATEAFF. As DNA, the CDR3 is TGCGCCAGCAGCTCTTCAGGGGCCACTGAAGCTTTCTTT.

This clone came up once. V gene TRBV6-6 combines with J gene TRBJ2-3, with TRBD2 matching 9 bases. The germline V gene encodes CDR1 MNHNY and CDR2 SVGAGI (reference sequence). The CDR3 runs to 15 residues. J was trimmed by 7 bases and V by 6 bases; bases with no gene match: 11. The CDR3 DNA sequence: TGTGCCAGCAGCTCGGCCGGGACTAGCTTTAATACGCAGTATTTT. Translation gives CASSSAGTSFNTQYF.

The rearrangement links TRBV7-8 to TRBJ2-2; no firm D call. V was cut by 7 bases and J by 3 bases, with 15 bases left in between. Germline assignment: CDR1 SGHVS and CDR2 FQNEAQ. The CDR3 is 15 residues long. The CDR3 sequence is CASTARPVYTGELFF. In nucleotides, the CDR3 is TGTGCCAGCACAGCAAGACCAGTTTACACCGGGGAGCTGTTTTTT.

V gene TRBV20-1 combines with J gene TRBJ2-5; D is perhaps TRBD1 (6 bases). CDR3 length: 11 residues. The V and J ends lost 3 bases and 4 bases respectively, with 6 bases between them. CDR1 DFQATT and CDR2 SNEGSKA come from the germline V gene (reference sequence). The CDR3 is CSARGAETQYF. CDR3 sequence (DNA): TGCAGTGCTAGGGGGGCAGAGACCCAGTACTTC.

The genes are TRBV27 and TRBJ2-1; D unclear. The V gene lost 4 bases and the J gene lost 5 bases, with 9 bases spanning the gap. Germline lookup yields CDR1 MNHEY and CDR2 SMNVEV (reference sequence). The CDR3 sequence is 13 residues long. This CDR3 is CASSWGWNNEQFF. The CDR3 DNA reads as TGTGCCAGCAGTTGGGGTTGGAACAATGAGCAGTTCTTC.